This T cell receptor (beta chain) was captured in a study of CD8 T cells in Susac syndrome. Reverse transcription of roughly 0.45 to 1 ug RNA was performed with random hexamers. The authors amplified TCR beta CDR3 across 54 Vbeta and 13 Jbeta using immunoSEQ multiplex PCR. TCRdb passed the immunoSEQ multiplex PCR reads through MiXCR, listing each CDR3 protein once. The sample carries approximately 230,000 distinct CDR3 sequences, around 93% recorded once. The multiple sclerosis controls comprised treatment-naive patients whose relapsing-remitting disease was stable or active. TEMRA cells were FACS-enriched, with CD8+ and CD4+ T cells isolated negatively. This CDR3 is 14 amino acids long. Germline V gene lookup returns CDR1 SGDLS and CDR2 YYNGEE. The J segment lost 2 bases and the V segment lost 3 bases, leaving 4 bases of the junction unmatched. This clonotype was recorded only once. Its target is unknown.

Study results and limitations: The number of individuals included in the study's TCR sequencing and HLA analysis was acknowledged as relatively small.

The J gene is TRBJ2-5, the V gene TRBV9, with 7 bases that match TRBD2. Sequenced material: CD4+ T cells from PBMCs. This clonotype was sampled from a human donor with multiple sclerosis. DNA of the CDR3: TGTGCCAGCAGCGCCATGGGGGGGCAAGAGACCCAGTACTTC. Protein: CASSAMGGQETQYF.